Here is one TCR beta chain with its context. Antigen unknown. This CDR3 region has 13 residues. Germline lookup yields CDR1 LNHDA and CDR2 SQIVND (reference sequence). Between the trimmed V and J ends, which lost 5 bases and 5 bases, there was a span of 12 bases. This sample was taken from a study of T cells in localized non-small cell lung cancer. Using immunoSEQ multiplex PCR, the repertoire was profiled, and TCRdb retains in-frame clones only, with some absent. The data contain approximately 20,000 clones, around nine tenths of them singletons. General study points: In uninvolved adjacent lung, T cell clonality reached its highest value, exceeding tumor. A raised T cell density in blood coincided with lengthier overall survival.

This TCR was recovered from a male donor at least 60 years old with stage I squamous cell lung carcinoma. The sequenced sample was peripheral blood, obtained before any cancer treatment. The rearrangement uses TRBV19 and TRBJ2-5; a weak D match, TRBD1 (6 bases). In nucleotides, the CDR3 is TGTGCCAGTAGTCTAAATAGGGGGGAGACCCAGTACTTC. It codes for CASSLNRGETQYF.